A selection of T cell receptor beta chains follows, all from one sample in a study of early stage breast cancer tumors. TCRdb keeps only in-frame clones here, not all; method: immunoSEQ multiplex PCR. The data show about 14,000 clones, over 60% seen once. The sample comprised normal breast tissue next to the tumor. The receptors come from a person in their fifties with breast cancer. Both conserved end residues are part of each CDR3. The order of the fields is J gene, V gene, clone size, CDR3 length, D gene, CDR3 DNA, CDR3 protein. A D gene is named only where the DNA matches it firmly. Not all rows give a size; the values are once, few, many and, for expanded clones, a class.

>TRBJ1-4|TRBV19|-|16|TRBD1
TGTGCCAGTAGTCCAGCGGGACGGACAGGGGGCGTAAAACTGTTTTTT
CASSPAGRTGGVKLFF
>TRBJ2-3|TRBV7-2|-|14|-
TGTGCCAGCAGCTTAGTTCAGCGCACAGATACGCAGTATTTT
CASSLVQRTDTQYF
>TRBJ1-1|TRBV5-1|-|15|-
TGCGCCAGCAGCTTGGATAGGGGAATGAACACTGAAGCTTTCTTT
CASSLDRGMNTEAFF
>TRBJ2-3|TRBV7-9|-|17|-
TGTGCCAGCAAAAAACCAACCCGGGGGCCACACACAGATACGCAGTATTTT
CASKKPTRGPHTDTQYF
>TRBJ1-5|TRBV6-1|-|14|TRBD1
TGTGCCAGCACCGAGACAGGGGGTTATCAGCCCCAGCATTTT
CASTETGGYQPQHF
>TRBJ2-7|TRBV6-6|-|14|-
TGTGCCAGCAGTTACTCGGGCAACTCCTACGAGCAGTACTTC
CASSYSGNSYEQYF
>TRBJ1-6|TRBV9|-|15|-
TGTGCCAGCAGCGTAGGAGGAGGGAACAATTCACCCCTCCACTTT
CASSVGGGNNSPLHF
>TRBJ2-5|TRBV18|-|13|-
TGTGCCAGCTCACCGGGGGCAGCTGAGACCCAGTACTTC
CASSPGAAETQYF
>TRBJ2-2|TRBV9|few|16|TRBD1
TGTGCCAGCAGCGTAGCGGGACAGGGACGAACCGGGGAGCTGTTTTTT
CASSVAGQGRTGELFF
>TRBJ1-4|TRBV6-5|-|13|-
TGTGCCAGCAGTTACTCACGTAATGAAAAACTGTTTTTT
CASSYSRNEKLFF
>TRBJ2-2|TRBV29-1|-|19|-
TGCAGCGCCCAAGGACCTAGGGGTAGCGGTAAACTAAACACCGGGGAGCTGTTTTTT
CSAQGPRGSGKLNTGELFF
>TRBJ1-4|TRBV28|-|16|TRBD1
TGTGCCAGCACTCTCCTAGCGGGACAGGGGGATGAAAAACTGTTTTTT
CASTLLAGQGDEKLFF
>TRBJ2-7|TRBV5-1|-|17|-
TGCGCCAGCAGCCCGGCCGGACGGCCGGGGGGCGGGTACGAGCAGTACTTC
CASSPAGRPGGGYEQYF
>TRBJ2-2|TRBV7-6|-|19|TRBD2
TGTGCCAGCAGCTTAACAACACCGGGACTAGCGATCGATACCGGGGAGCTGTTTTTT
CASSLTTPGLAIDTGELFF
>TRBJ1-5|TRBV4-3|-|15|-
TGCGCCAGCAGCCAAGATTGGCAGGGAGGACAGCCCCAGCATTTT
CASSQDWQGGQPQHF
>TRBJ1-4|TRBV5-5|-|14|-
TGTGCCAGCAGCTTTCTGGCAGGCGGAGAAAAACTGTTTTTT
CASSFLAGGEKLFF
>TRBJ2-2|TRBV5-5|-|14|-
TGTGCCAGCGCCGACGGGACATCCTCCGGGGAGCTGTTTTTT
CASADGTSSGELFF
>TRBJ1-3|TRBV5-6|once|16|-
TGTGCCAGCAGCTTAGGCGGGGCAGGGATTGGAAACACCATATATTTT
CASSLGGAGIGNTIYF
>TRBJ2-7|TRBV18|-|16|TRBD2
TGTGCCAGCTCAGCAGAACCCCTAGCGGGGGGGTACGAGCAGTACTTC
CASSAEPLAGGYEQYF
>TRBJ2-3|TRBV5-1|-|16|-
TGCGCCAGCAGCTTGGGGTGGGCCAGAGGGACAGATACGCAGTATTTT
CASSLGWARGTDTQYF
>TRBJ1-1|TRBV6-5|-|15|-
TGTGCCAGCAGTTACTCGCGAGGGGAGAGAGCTGAAGCTTTCTTT
CASSYSRGERAEAFF
>TRBJ2-7|TRBV15|-|16|TRBD2
TGTGCCACCAGCAGAGATGCGGCGGGAGGGTACTACGAGCAGTACTTC
CATSRDAAGGYYEQYF
>TRBJ1-2|TRBV6-5|-|11|-
TGTGCCAGCCGTTTGGTTGGGAGCTACACCTTC
CASRLVGSYTF
>TRBJ1-2|TRBV13|-|16|TRBD1
TGTGCCAGCAGCTTAGGGACAGGGGGATACTTAACCCCGCGGGCCTTC
CASSLGTGGYLTPRAF
>TRBJ2-3|TRBV5-1|-|16|TRBD1
TGCGCCAGCACCCTCGGGGGACAGGGGGGCGCAGATACGCAGTATTTT
CASTLGGQGGADTQYF
>TRBJ2-1|TRBV7-2|-|15|TRBD2
TGTGCCAGCAGCTTAGGCCTCCTAGCGGGGACTGAGCAGTTCTTC
CASSLGLLAGTEQFF
>TRBJ2-3|TRBV7-3|medium-sized|17|TRBD2
TGTGCCAGCAGCTTACGGCTAGCGGGAGGGCCGACAGATACGCAGTATTTT
CASSLRLAGGPTDTQYF
>TRBJ1-6|TRBV7-9|few|14|TRBD1
TGTGCCAGCAGCATCGGGACAGGGAAAAAACCCCTCCACTTT
CASSIGTGKKPLHF
>TRBJ1-4|TRBV4-1|once|14|-
TGCGCCAGCAGCCAGGGCCTGGCAGATGAAAAACTGTTTTTT
CASSQGLADEKLFF
>TRBJ2-7|TRBV27|-|15|TRBD1
TGTGCCAGCAGTACACCCGGGACAGGATCCTACGAGCAGTACTTC
CASSTPGTGSYEQYF
>TRBJ2-3|TRBV7-2|-|15|TRBD1
TGTGCCAGCAGCCCGAGGACAGGGATCGTACGTACGCAGTATTTT
CASSPRTGIVRTQYF
>TRBJ2-2|TRBV18|-|16|TRBD2
TGTGCCAGCTCACCGCGGCTAGCGGGAGTTGGCGGGGAGCTGTTTTTT
CASSPRLAGVGGELFF
>TRBJ1-5|TRBV5-1|few|15|-
TGCGCCAGCAGCTTGATGCCAGACCAAAAACAGCCCCAGCATTTT
CASSLMPDQKQPQHF
>TRBJ2-1|TRBV28|once|16|TRBD2
TGTGCCAGCAGGGGGACTAGCGGGGGGTTTGGCAATGAGCAGTTCTTC
CASRGTSGGFGNEQFF
>TRBJ1-2|TRBV5-5|-|14|TRBD1
TGTGCCAGTCGGACGACAGGGGGCGGTTATGGCTACACCTTC
CASRTTGGGYGYTF
>TRBJ2-1|TRBV7-9|medium-sized|15|TRBD1
TGTGCCAGCAGCTCAAACAGGGGCGAGGACAATGAGCAGTTCTTC
CASSSNRGEDNEQFF
>TRBJ2-5|TRBV30|medium-sized|11|-
TGTGCCTGGAGTGTAATGGAGACCCAGTACTTC
CAWSVMETQYF
>TRBJ2-5|TRBV5-4|-|11|-
TGTGCCAGCAGCCTCCAAGAGACCCAGTACTTC
CASSLQETQYF
>TRBJ1-3|TRBV7-2|few|15|TRBD1
TGTGCCAGCAGCTTAGACAGGGGCTCTGGAAACACCATATATTTT
CASSLDRGSGNTIYF
>TRBJ2-3|TRBV7-2|-|13|-
TGTGCCAGCAGCTTAGGGATACGAGATACGCAGTATTTT
CASSLGIRDTQYF
>TRBJ2-1|TRBV10-3|-|13|TRBD1
TGTGCCCTTGGGACAGGGTCCAACAATGAGCAGTTCTTC
CALGTGSNNEQFF
>TRBJ2-3|TRBV5-4|-|13|-
TGTGCCAGCAGCTCCGTGAGCACAGATACGCAGTATTTT
CASSSVSTDTQYF
>TRBJ2-1|TRBV5-4|-|16|TRBD1
TGTGCCAGCAGCACCGGACAGGATTACTCCTACAATGAGCAGTTCTTC
CASSTGQDYSYNEQFF
>TRBJ2-7|TRBV7-9|-|15|-
TGTGCCAGCAGTCGACAGGGACTAACCTCCTACGAGCAGTACTTC
CASSRQGLTSYEQYF
>TRBJ2-2|TRBV7-9|once|16|TRBD2
TGTGCCAGCAGCTCCGGGACTAGCGGGGGTACCGGGGAGCTGTTTTTT
CASSSGTSGGTGELFF
>TRBJ2-2|TRBV6-6|once|15|TRBD2
TGTGCCAGCATCCCCGGGGGGGGAAGGACCGGGGAGCTGTTTTTT
CASIPGGGRTGELFF
>TRBJ2-3|TRBV5-1|-|15|TRBD2
TGCGCCAGCAGTCCCTCGGGGGGGATCACAGATACGCAGTATTTT
CASSPSGGITDTQYF
>TRBJ2-1|TRBV11-3|-|15|TRBD2
TGTGCCAGCAGCTTAGTGGCGGGAGGTTACAATGAGCAGTTCTTC
CASSLVAGGYNEQFF
>TRBJ2-5|TRBV11-2|few|12|-
TGTGCCAGCAGCTTCGATCAAGAGACCCAGTACTTC
CASSFDQETQYF
>TRBJ1-6|TRBV4-3|-|15|TRBD1
TGCGCCAGCAGCCTACAGCTGACAGGGTATTCACCCCTCCACTTT
CASSLQLTGYSPLHF